Below, 20 T cell receptor beta chains from the same sample are listed, as sequenced in a study of OX40 agonist ivuxolimab in advanced cancers. Assay: immunoSEQ multiplex PCR; the TCRdb copy retains only in-frame clones and omits some. The sample includes approximately 34,000 clones, 80% to 85% of them seen just once. The sequenced sample was CD4+ or CD8+ T cells sorted from blood, obtained in a trial of the OX40 agonist ivuxolimab. The receptors originated from an adult with an advanced solid tumor such as melanoma, head and neck, liver or kidney cancer.

The chain couples TRBV5-4 to TRBJ2-3; 14 positions match TRBD2. The CDR3 totals 16 residues. Trimming at V came to 4 bases and at J to 3 bases, leaving 4 bases not matched to a gene. The germline gives CDR1 SGHNT, CDR2 YYREEE (reference sequence). CDR3 DNA sequence: TGTGCCAGCAGCCCCGGGACTAGCGGGAGTACAGATACGCAGTATTTT. Amino acid sequence: CASSPGTSGSTDTQYF.

V gene TRBV30 combines with J gene TRBJ2-2; TRBD2 might be the D (6 bases). Germline V gene data show CDR1 as GTSNPN and CDR2 as SVGIG (reference sequence). The ends were cut back, 2 bases at V and 6 bases at J, with 16 bases in the middle. The CDR3 spans 15 residues. The CDR3 loop reads CAWSKSGLRAGELFF. The CDR3, as DNA: TGTGCCTGGAGTAAATCGGGACTCCGGGCCGGGGAGCTGTTTTTT.

The chain joins TRBV15 to TRBJ2-6; D is perhaps TRBD1 (5 bases). Germline values: CDR1 LNHNV, CDR2 YYDKDF (reference sequence). Trimming took off 0 bases at V and 1 base at J, with 16 bases between the two ends. CDR3 length: 19 residues. The CDR3 is CATSRDSLGQGSGANVLTF. As DNA, the CDR3 is TGTGCCACCAGCAGAGATTCACTTGGGCAGGGATCTGGGGCCAACGTCCTGACTTTC.

The genes are TRBV28 and TRBJ2-2; D not resolved. V gave up 6 bases and J gave up 0 bases, with 8 bases separating them. CDR1 and CDR2 (germline): MDHEN, SYDVKM. The CDR3 contains 14 residues. The CDR3 here is CASRAQSNTGELFF. The CDR3 coding sequence is TGTGCCAGCAGGGCGCAATCGAACACCGGGGAGCTGTTTTTT.

The chain has TRBV5-4 and TRBJ2-3; a weak D match, TRBD1 (5 bases). This CDR3 has 14 amino acids. With 0 bases removed from V and 2 bases from J, the gap between germline ends came to 7 bases. The V gene's germline CDR1 is SGHNT and CDR2 YYREEE (reference sequence). The DNA for the CDR3 is TGTGCCAGCAGCTTGGCAGGGAACACAGATACGCAGTATTTT. It encodes CASSLAGNTDTQYF. Together with reference TRBV5-4 and TRBJ2-3, the CDR3 gives the full variable domain: ETGVTQSPTHLIKTRGQQVTLRCSSQSGHNTVSWYQQALGQGPQFIFQYYREEENGRGNFPPRFSGLQFPNYSSELNVNALELDDSALYLCASSLAGNTDTQYFGPGTRLTVL.

The gene calls are TRBV10-3 and TRBJ1-1; no clear D gene. The CDR3 covers 12 residues. V was cut by 8 bases and J by 1 base, with 8 bases left in between. In germline, CDR1 is ENHRY, CDR2 SYGVKD. The chain's CDR3 is CAIAKGNTEAFF. Here the CDR3 DNA reads TGTGCCATCGCGAAAGGGAACACTGAAGCTTTCTTT.

V and J are TRBV30 and TRBJ1-5; D not certain. This CDR3 has 15 amino acids. The germline V and J ends were trimmed by 2 bases and 7 bases, with 18 bases remaining between them. CDR1 is GTSNPN, CDR2 SVGIG, per germline (reference sequence). The CDR3 DNA follows: TGTGCCTGGAGTCCCGGTGGGCAACCTGACCAGCCCCAGCATTTT. Its translation is CAWSPGGQPDQPQHF.

The chain joins TRBV4-1 to TRBJ1-1, with TRBD1 matching 7 bases. The CDR3 runs to 14 residues. In germline, CDR1 is MGHRA, CDR2 YSYEKL. Trimming cost V 1 base and J 5 bases; bases outside gene matches: 4. The CDR3 is CASSQALRGTEAFF. In DNA, the CDR3 is TGCGCCAGCAGCCAAGCCCTCAGGGGGACTGAAGCTTTCTTT.

There are a few counts of this clone. The chain links TRBV6-1 to TRBJ2-2; 7 nucleotides match TRBD2. The trim removed 8 bases at V and 2 bases at J, leaving 5 bases unmatched. This CDR3 is built from 14 residues. Germline V CDR1 and CDR2: MNHNS, SASEGT. The CDR3 bases are TGTGCCAGCCGTGGGACTACTAACACCGGGGAGCTGTTTTTT. It is translated as CASRGTTNTGELFF.

The chain carries TRBV7-9 and TRBJ2-5; tentatively, D is TRBD1 or TRBD2 (6 bases each). The CDR3 is made up of 13 amino acids. The V end was cut by 3 bases, the J end by 7 bases, with 12 bases between. CDR1 and CDR2 from the germline V gene are SEHNR and FQNEAQ (reference sequence). The CDR3 coding sequence is TGTGCCAGCAGCTTCGGCAGGGGAGGGACCCAGTACTTC. Protein: CASSFGRGGTQYF.

J is TRBJ1-1 and V is TRBV5-8; D gene unclear. The length of the CDR3 is 14 residues. The V end was cut by 0 bases, the J end by 2 bases, with 8 bases between. Germline CDR1 and CDR2: SGHTS and YDEGEE. The CDR3 spells CASSLEGTNTEAFF. The CDR3 DNA is TGTGCCAGCAGCTTGGAGGGAACCAACACTGAAGCTTTCTTT.

The chain joins TRBV19 to TRBJ2-7, with 7 positions matching TRBD1. Germline-derived CDR1 and CDR2 are LNHDA and SQIVND (reference sequence). This CDR3 is built from 13 residues. With 4 bases clipped from V and 5 bases from J, the junction kept 5 bases outside the gene matches. The DNA of the CDR3 is TGTGCCAGTAGTAGCCAGACAGGGAACGAGCAGTACTTC. Amino acids: CASSSQTGNEQYF.

The genes are TRBV28 and TRBJ2-7; D gene ambiguous. The length of the CDR3 is 12 residues. With 5 bases removed from V and 7 bases from J, the gap between germline ends came to 12 bases. Germline V gene data show CDR1 as MDHEN and CDR2 as SYDVKM. The CDR3 reads CASSKTWGEQYF. CDR3 DNA: TGTGCCAGCAGTAAGACCTGGGGAGAGCAGTACTTC.

The CDR3 spells CATSADGMLDEQYF. In nucleotides, the CDR3 is TGTGCCACCAGCGCCGATGGTATGCTGGACGAGCAGTACTTC. This sequence joins TRBV15 and TRBJ2-7; D is uncertain. CDR1 is LNHNV, CDR2 YYDKDF, per germline (reference sequence). The CDR3 contains 14 residues. V lost 5 bases to trimming and J lost 5 bases, with 16 bases between them.

V usage is TRBV11-3 and J usage is TRBJ2-2, with a weak D call TRBD1 (6 bases). CDR3 length: 13 residues. V was pared by 6 bases and J by 7 bases, with 12 bases between. The germline gives CDR1 SGHNT, CDR2 YENEEA. The CDR3 DNA is TGTGCCAGCAGTCTCCAGGGGAACGGGGAGCTGTTTTTT. This translates into CASSLQGNGELFF.

This sequence joins TRBV7-6 and TRBJ2-7; a weak D match, TRBD2 (6 bases). CDR3 size: 13 residues. Looked up from germline, CDR1 is SGHVS and CDR2 is FNYEAQ. V was clipped by 1 base and J by 6 bases, with 10 bases between them. As DNA, the CDR3 is TGTGCCAGCAGCTTAGGACTAGTTTCCGAGCAGTACTTC. It codes for CASSLGLVSEQYF.

The V call is TRBV7-2, the J call TRBJ2-1; D ambiguous. The germline CDR1 and CDR2 sequences are SGHTA and FQGNSA. The V and J ends lost 2 bases and 5 bases respectively, with 7 bases between them. CDR3 length: 13 amino acids. The CDR3 nucleotides read TGTGCCAGCAGCTTAATTTCTGACAATGAGCAGTTCTTC. The encoded protein is CASSLISDNEQFF. Filled out from reference TRBV7-2 and TRBJ2-1, the complete variable domain reads GAGVSQSPSNKVTEKGKDVELRCDPISGHTALYWYRQSLGQGLEFLIYFQGNSAPDKSGLPSDRFSAERTGGSVSTLTIQRTQQEDSAVYLCASSLISDNEQFFGPGTRLTVL.

J is TRBJ2-7 and V is TRBV27, with unresolved D. There are 14 residues in the CDR3. CDR1 is MNHEY and CDR2 is SMNVEV in the germline V gene (reference sequence). Between the trimmed V and J ends, which lost 2 bases and 3 bases, there was a span of 11 bases. CDR3 bases: TGTGCCAGCAGTTTAGGGGATCTGGGCTACGAGCAGTACTTC. Its translation is CASSLGDLGYEQYF.

V usage is TRBV28 and J usage is TRBJ2-6, with D perhaps matching TRBD1 (6 bases). Germline CDR1 and CDR2: MDHEN and SYDVKM. With 8 bases removed from V and 1 base from J, the gap between germline ends came to 9 bases. This CDR3 contains 14 residues. CDR3 DNA sequence: TGTGCCAGCGGGGACATGTCTGGGGCCAACGTCCTGACTTTC. It codes for CASGDMSGANVLTF.

The chain has TRBV7-9 and TRBJ2-2, with unresolved D. The CDR3 has 16 amino acids. Trimming left V 3 bases short and J 1 base short, with 12 bases between. Germline V gives CDR1 SEHNR, CDR2 FQNEAQ (reference sequence). The CDR3 coding sequence is TGTGCCAGCAGCTTTCGTGGTCAATTGAACACCGGGGAGCTGTTTTTT. Amino acids: CASSFRGQLNTGELFF.